The next 32 T cell receptor beta chains were all read from a single sample in a study of T cells expressing NK-cell markers. TCRdb re-called the 5' RACE reads, yielding one record per CDR3 amino acid sequence without DNA. The table counts roughly 180,000 distinct CDR3 sequences; about 18% lies in the top ten. Sequenced input: blood T cells: a sorted CD56 or NKG2C T cell subset, CD4+ or CD8+ T cells, or bulk PBMC T cells (not recorded which). The receptors stem from a woman between 18 and 69 years old in good health.

The chain recombines TRBV5-1 with TRBJ2-3; TCRdb outputs TRBD1, but without DNA this stays unchecked. Germline V gene sequence: CDR1 SGHRS, CDR2 YFSETQ. The CDR3 length is 18 residues. This chain's CDR3 is CASSLVALQGLDTDTQYF.

The chain recombines TRBV20-1 with TRBJ1-6; absent DNA, TCRdb's TRBD1 call cannot be checked. Germline CDR1 reads DFQATT; CDR2 reads SNEGSKA (reference sequence). The CDR3 extends over 16 amino acids. CDR3 protein: CSAPPRATGRDSPLHF.

The rearrangement uses TRBV11-1 and TRBJ2-4; the D call of TRBD2 rests on TCRdb alone, since no DNA is present to check it. The CDR3 is made up of 19 amino acids. Per germline, CDR1 SGHAT and CDR2 FQDESV (reference sequence). The CDR3 sequence: CASSFTGLAGDLVKNIQYF.

The chain carries TRBV5-1 and TRBJ2-7; lacking DNA, the TRBD1 call made by TCRdb goes unchecked. The CDR3 spans 13 residues. The V gene's germline CDR1 is SGHRS and CDR2 YFSETQ. The CDR3 protein is CASRAGATYEQYF.

The V and J genes are TRBV5-1 and TRBJ2-1; TCRdb returns TRBD2, unconfirmable since there is no DNA. Germline V CDR1 and CDR2: SGHRS, YFSETQ. CDR3 length equals 18 residues. This chain's CDR3 is CASSYRTSGGGWGNEQFF. The full variable domain, rest sourced from reference TRBV5-1 and TRBJ2-1, is KAGVTQTPRYLIKTRGQQVTLSCSPISGHRSVSWYQQTPGQGLQFLFEYFSETQRNKGNFPGRFSGRQFSNSRSEMNVSTLELGDSALYLCASSYRTSGGGWGNEQFFGPGTRLTVL.

CDR3 region: CASSLRFTSGSNEQFF. The chain links TRBV27 to TRBJ2-1; TCRdb designates TRBD2, a call that cannot be tested without DNA. Looked up from germline, CDR1 is MNHEY and CDR2 is SMNVEV (reference sequence). CDR3 length equals 16 residues.

The V call is TRBV5-1, the J call TRBJ1-1; as DNA is missing, the TRBD1 call by TCRdb cannot be tested. The CDR3 totals 15 residues. CDR1 and CDR2 (germline): SGHRS, YFSETQ. The chain's CDR3 is CASSRDRGLGTEAFF.

The CDR3 region is CASRPGQGTYNEQFF. The chain joins TRBV12-3 or TRBV12-4 to TRBJ2-1; TCRdb outputs TRBD1, but without DNA this stays unchecked. This CDR3 contains 15 residues.

The chain couples TRBV10-3 to TRBJ1-2; absent DNA, TCRdb's TRBD1 call cannot be checked. The CDR3 covers 16 residues. Per germline, CDR1 ENHRY and CDR2 SYGVKD. This chain's CDR3 is CAISDGSRGQGSGYTF.

V and J are TRBV18 and TRBJ1-2. The CDR3 loop spans 13 amino acids. CDR1 KGHSH and CDR2 LQKENI come from the germline V gene. The CDR3 is CASSPSGVDGYTF.

V is TRBV3-1 and J is TRBJ2-4; the TRBD1 assignment by TCRdb is unverifiable without DNA. The CDR3 is 15 amino acids. Germline values: CDR1 LGHDT, CDR2 YNNKEL (reference sequence). The CDR3 sequence: CASSQDPNRVNIQYF. Complete variable domain (other parts from reference TRBV3-1 and TRBJ2-4): DTAVSQTPKYLVTQMGNDKSIKCEQNLGHDTMYWYKQDSKKFLKIMFSYNNKELIINETVPNRFSPKSPDKAHLNLHINSLELGDSAVYFCASSQDPNRVNIQYFGAGTRLSVL.

The chain uses TRBV4-1 and TRBJ2-2; the TCRdb call, TRBD2, lacks DNA for checking. The CDR3 contains 18 residues. CDR1 is MGHRA, CDR2 YSYEKL, per germline. The CDR3 is CASSQERRGSGSTGELFF.

The rearrangement links TRBV2 to TRBJ2-5; the TCRdb call, TRBD1, lacks DNA for checking. Germline CDR1 SNHLY, CDR2 FYNNEI. The CDR3 is 13 residues long. CDR3: CASGRDREETQYF.

The chain couples TRBV12-5 to TRBJ1-2. Germline CDR1 LGHNT, CDR2 FRNRAP. The CDR3 sequence is 13 residues long. CDR3: CASGNQTVYGYTF.

The chain links TRBV12-3 or TRBV12-4 to TRBJ2-1. The CDR3 is 13 amino acids. The CDR3 is CASSLRDYNEQFF.

The chain recombines TRBV19 with TRBJ1-1. The CDR3 extends over 15 amino acids. Germline assignment: CDR1 LNHDA and CDR2 SQIVND (reference sequence). The CDR3: CASSPRGGENTEAFF.

V and J are TRBV20-1 and TRBJ2-3; the D gene TCRdb calls, TRBD2, cannot be checked with no DNA. Germline CDR1 and CDR2: DFQATT and SNEGSKA (reference sequence). CDR3 length: 13 residues. The CDR3 here is CSATSGGTDTQYF.

The V gene is TRBV9, the J gene TRBJ2-1; TCRdb picks TRBD1, but there is no DNA to check that call. The CDR3 loop spans 14 amino acids. Germline CDR1 SGDLS, CDR2 YYNGEE. The CDR3 loop reads CASSAWKGYNEQFF. Using reference TRBV9 and TRBJ2-1 for the parts outside the CDR3, the full variable domain is DSGVTQTPKHLITATGQRVTLRCSPRSGDLSVYWYQQSLDQGLQFLIQYYNGEERAKGNILERFSAQQFPDLHSELNLSSLELGDSALYFCASSAWKGYNEQFFGPGTRLTVL.

The genes are TRBV4-1 and TRBJ1-5. The CDR3 is 15 residues long. Germline V CDR1 and CDR2: MGHRA, YSYEKL. CDR3 loop: CASSQENEGNQPQHF.

The chain couples TRBV24-1 to TRBJ2-3. The V gene's germline CDR1 is KGHDR and CDR2 SFDVKD. The CDR3 runs to 15 residues. This CDR3 is CATSERFSGTDTQYF.

This chain joins TRBV5-1 and TRBJ1-1; TCRdb proposes TRBD1, but this gene call is untestable without DNA. The length of the CDR3 is 15 residues. The V gene's germline CDR1 is SGHRS and CDR2 YFSETQ. Here the CDR3 reads CASSFTGQQNTEAFF.

The V gene is TRBV5-1, the J gene TRBJ2-2; TCRdb reports TRBD1, a call that lacks DNA to check it against. The germline V gene has CDR1 SGHRS and CDR2 YFSETQ. The CDR3 runs 16 residues. The CDR3 spells CASSLEWGPNTGELFF.

The chain links TRBV20-1 to TRBJ1-1; TCRdb indicates TRBD1, and absent DNA this call remains unverified. This CDR3 spans 14 amino acids. CDR1 is DFQATT and CDR2 is SNEGSKA in the germline V gene (reference sequence). The CDR3 region is CSAPWGQVDTEAFF.

J is TRBJ1-2 and V is TRBV5-1. CDR3 length: 17 residues. Germline CDR1 reads SGHRS; CDR2 reads YFSETQ. The CDR3 loop is CASSLSENIRPNYGYTF.

The chain combines TRBV5-1 with TRBJ2-3; there is no DNA to check the TCRdb D call of TRBD2. The CDR3 consists of 15 residues. In germline, CDR1 is SGHRS, CDR2 YFSETQ. CDR3 loop: CASSFSGGLGDTQYF.

The rearrangement uses TRBV19 and TRBJ2-3; TCRdb's assignment of TRBD2 cannot be checked, as there is no DNA. Germline loops: CDR1 LNHDA, CDR2 SQIVND (reference sequence). The CDR3 sequence is 16 residues long. The CDR3 region is CASSPRRLAGPDTQYF. The full variable domain, its missing parts supplied by reference TRBV19 and TRBJ2-3, is DGGITQSPKYLFRKEGQNVTLSCEQNLNHDAMYWYRQDPGQGLRLIYYSQIVNDFQKGDIAEGYSVSREKKESFPLTVTSAQKNPTAFYLCASSPRRLAGPDTQYFGPGTRLTVL.

This chain joins TRBV7-9 and TRBJ1-2. The length of the CDR3 is 12 residues. Germline V gene sequence: CDR1 SEHNR, CDR2 FQNEAQ (reference sequence). CDR3: CASSQEAYGYTF.

J is TRBJ1-1 and V is TRBV5-1. Germline V lookup: CDR1 SGHRS, CDR2 YFSETQ. The CDR3 contains 14 residues. The CDR3 spells CASSTRPQNTEAFF.

The J gene is TRBJ2-5, the V gene TRBV18. The CDR3 totals 13 residues. CDR1 is KGHSH and CDR2 is LQKENI in the germline V gene. CDR3 residues: CASSPGNGETQYF.

This chain links TRBV3-1 with TRBJ2-7. This CDR3 is 14 amino acids long. Germline V lookup: CDR1 LGHDT, CDR2 YNNKEL (reference sequence). The CDR3 region is CASSQDYAAHEQYF.

The V and J genes are TRBV11-3 and TRBJ2-3; no DNA is available, so the TRBD2 call from TCRdb remains unchecked. Germline V gene lookup returns CDR1 SGHNT and CDR2 YENEEA. CDR3 length equals 16 residues. The CDR3 loop is CASSPEREEATDTQYF.

The J gene is TRBJ2-2, the V gene TRBV5-1; checking the TCRdb D call of TRBD2 is not possible without DNA. CDR3 length: 18 residues. Germline V gene lookup returns CDR1 SGHRS and CDR2 YFSETQ. The CDR3 here is CASTDQIELRGNTGELFF.